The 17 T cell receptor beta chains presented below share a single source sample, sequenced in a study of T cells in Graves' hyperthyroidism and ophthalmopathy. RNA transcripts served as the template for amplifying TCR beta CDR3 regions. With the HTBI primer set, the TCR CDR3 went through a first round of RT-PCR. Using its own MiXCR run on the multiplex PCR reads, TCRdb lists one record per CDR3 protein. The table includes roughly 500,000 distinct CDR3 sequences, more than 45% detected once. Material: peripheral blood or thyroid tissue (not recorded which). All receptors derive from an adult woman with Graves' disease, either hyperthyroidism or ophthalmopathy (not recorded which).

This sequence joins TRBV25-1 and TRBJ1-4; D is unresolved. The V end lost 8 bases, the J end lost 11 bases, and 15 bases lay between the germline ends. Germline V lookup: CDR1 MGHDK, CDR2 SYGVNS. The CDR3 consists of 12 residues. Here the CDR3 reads CASGVQAGKLFF. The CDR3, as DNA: TGTGCCAGCGGTGTTCAGGCGGGTAAACTGTTTTTT.

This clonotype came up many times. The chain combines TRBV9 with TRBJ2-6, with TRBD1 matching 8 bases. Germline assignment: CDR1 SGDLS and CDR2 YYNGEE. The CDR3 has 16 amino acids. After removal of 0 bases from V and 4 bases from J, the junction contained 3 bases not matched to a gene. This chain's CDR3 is CASSVAGGAGANVLTF. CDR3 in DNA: TGTGCCAGCAGCGTAGCAGGGGGCGCAGGGGCCAACGTCCTGACTTTC.

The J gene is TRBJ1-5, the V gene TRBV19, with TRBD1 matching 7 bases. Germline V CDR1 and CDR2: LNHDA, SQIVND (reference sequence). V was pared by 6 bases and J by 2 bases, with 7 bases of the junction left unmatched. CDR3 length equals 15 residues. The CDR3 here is CASSATGSGNQPQHF. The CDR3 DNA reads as TGTGCCAGTAGCGCGACAGGGTCCGGCAATCAGCCCCAGCATTTT.

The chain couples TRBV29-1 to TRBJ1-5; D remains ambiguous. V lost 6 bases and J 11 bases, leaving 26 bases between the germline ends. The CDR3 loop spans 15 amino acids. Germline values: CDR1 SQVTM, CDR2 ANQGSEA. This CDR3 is CSVKESGDYQETQHF. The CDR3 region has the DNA TGCAGCGTCAAAGAGTCGGGAGACTACCAAGAGACCCAGCATTTT.

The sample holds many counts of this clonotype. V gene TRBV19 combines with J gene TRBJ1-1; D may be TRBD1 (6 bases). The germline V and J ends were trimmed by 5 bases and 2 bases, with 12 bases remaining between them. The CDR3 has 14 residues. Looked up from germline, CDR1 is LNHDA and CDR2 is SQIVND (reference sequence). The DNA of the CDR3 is TGTGCCAGTAGTCCGGACAGTAGAAACACTGAAGCTTTCTTT. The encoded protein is CASSPDSRNTEAFF.

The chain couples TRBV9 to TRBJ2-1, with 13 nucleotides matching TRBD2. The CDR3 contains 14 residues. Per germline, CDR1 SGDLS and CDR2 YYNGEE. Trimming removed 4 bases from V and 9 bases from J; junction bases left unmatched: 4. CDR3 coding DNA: TGTGCCAGCAGCATGGGACTAGCGGGACTTGAGCAGTTCTTC. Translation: CASSMGLAGLEQFF.

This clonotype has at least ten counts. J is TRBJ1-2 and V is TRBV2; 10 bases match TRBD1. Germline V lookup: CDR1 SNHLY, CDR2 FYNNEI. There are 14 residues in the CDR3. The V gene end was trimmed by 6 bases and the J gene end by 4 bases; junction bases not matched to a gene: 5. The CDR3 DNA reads TGTGCCAGCAGAGTGACAGGGGGCGGCTATGGCTACACCTTC. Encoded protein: CASRVTGGGYGYTF.

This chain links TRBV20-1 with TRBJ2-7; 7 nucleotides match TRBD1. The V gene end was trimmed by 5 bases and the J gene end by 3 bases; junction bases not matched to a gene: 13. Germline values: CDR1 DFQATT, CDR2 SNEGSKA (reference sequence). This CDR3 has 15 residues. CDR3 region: CSARNRQGYIYEQYF. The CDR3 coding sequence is TGCAGTGCTCGAAATAGACAGGGATATATCTACGAGCAGTACTTC.

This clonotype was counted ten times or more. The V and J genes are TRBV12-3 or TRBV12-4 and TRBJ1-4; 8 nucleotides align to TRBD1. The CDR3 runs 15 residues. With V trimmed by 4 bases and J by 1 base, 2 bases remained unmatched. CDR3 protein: CASSSDRGTNEKLFF. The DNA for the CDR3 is TGTGCCAGCAGTTCAGACAGGGGAACTAATGAAAAACTGTTTTTT.

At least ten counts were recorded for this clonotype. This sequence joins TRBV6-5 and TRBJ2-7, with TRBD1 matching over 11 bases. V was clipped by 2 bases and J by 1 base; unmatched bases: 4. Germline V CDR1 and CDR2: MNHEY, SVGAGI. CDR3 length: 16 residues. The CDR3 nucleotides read TGTGCCAGCAGTTACCAGGGACAGGGGGTATCCTACGAGCAGTACTTC. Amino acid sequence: CASSYQGQGVSYEQYF.

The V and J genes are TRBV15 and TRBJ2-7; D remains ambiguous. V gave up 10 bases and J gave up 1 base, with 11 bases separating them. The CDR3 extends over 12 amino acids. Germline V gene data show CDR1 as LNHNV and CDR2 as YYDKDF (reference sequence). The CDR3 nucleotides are TGTGCCAGCAAGGAGCGATCCTACGAGCAGTACTTC. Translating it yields CASKERSYEQYF. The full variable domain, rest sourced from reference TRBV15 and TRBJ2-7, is DAMVIQNPRYQVTQFGKPVTLSCSQTLNHNVMYWYQQKSSQAPKLLFHYYDKDFNNEADTPDNFQSRRPNTSFCFLDIRSPGLGDTAMYLCASKERSYEQYFGPGTRLTVT.

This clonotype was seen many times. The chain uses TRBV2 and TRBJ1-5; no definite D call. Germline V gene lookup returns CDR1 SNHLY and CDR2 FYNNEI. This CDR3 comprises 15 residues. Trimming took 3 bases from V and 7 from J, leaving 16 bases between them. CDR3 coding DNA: TGTGCCAGCAGTGATTATAACCACCCCGGCCAGCCCCAGCATTTT. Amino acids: CASSDYNHPGQPQHF.

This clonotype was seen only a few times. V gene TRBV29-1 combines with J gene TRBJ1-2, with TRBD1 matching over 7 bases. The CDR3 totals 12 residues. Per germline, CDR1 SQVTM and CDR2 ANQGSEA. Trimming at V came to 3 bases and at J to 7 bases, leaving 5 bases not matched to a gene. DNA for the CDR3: TGCAGCGTTGATTGGACAGGCCTTGGCTACACCTTC. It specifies CSVDWTGLGYTF. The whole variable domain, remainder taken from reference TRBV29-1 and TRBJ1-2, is SAVISQKPSRDICQRGTSLTIQCQVDSQVTMMFWYRQQPGQSLTLIATANQGSEATYESGFVIDKFPISRPNLTFSTLTVSNMSPEDSSIYLCSVDWTGLGYTFGSGTRLTVV.

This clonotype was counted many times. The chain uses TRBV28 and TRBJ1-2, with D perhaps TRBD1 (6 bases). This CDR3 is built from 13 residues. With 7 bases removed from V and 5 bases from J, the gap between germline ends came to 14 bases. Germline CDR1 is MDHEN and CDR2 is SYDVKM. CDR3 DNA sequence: TGTGCCAGCACTCTCGGACAGCAATATGGCTACACCTTC. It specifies CASTLGQQYGYTF.

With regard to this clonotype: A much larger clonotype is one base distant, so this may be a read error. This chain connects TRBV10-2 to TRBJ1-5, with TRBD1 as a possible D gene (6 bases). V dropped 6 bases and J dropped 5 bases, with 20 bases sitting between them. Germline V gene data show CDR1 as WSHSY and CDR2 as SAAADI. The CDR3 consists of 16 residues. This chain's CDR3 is CASSRGRGGSDQPQHF. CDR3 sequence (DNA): TGCGCCAGCAGCCGGGGGCGGGGGGGCAGCGATCAGCCCCAGCATTTT.

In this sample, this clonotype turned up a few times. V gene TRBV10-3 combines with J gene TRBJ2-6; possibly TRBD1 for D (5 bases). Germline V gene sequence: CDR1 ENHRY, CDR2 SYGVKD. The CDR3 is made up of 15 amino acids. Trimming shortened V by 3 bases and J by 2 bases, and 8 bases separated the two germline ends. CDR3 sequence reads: CAISDQGTGANVLTF. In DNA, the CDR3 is TGTGCCATCAGTGACCAGGGAACTGGGGCCAACGTCCTGACTTTC.

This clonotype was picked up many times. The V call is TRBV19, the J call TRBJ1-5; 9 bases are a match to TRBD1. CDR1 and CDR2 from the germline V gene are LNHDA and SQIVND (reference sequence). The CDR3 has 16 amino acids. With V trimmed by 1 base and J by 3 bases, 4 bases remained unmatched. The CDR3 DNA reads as TGTGCCAGTAGTATAGGTAGGGACAGGGTCAATCAGCCCCAGCATTTT. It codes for CASSIGRDRVNQPQHF.